A single sample is the source of the 26 T cell receptor beta chains below, sequenced in a study of molecular identifiers for immune sequencing clone quantification (dated by TCRdb to between 2017 and 2018). The library relied on PCR. Sequencing instrument: NextSeq 500. TCRdb redid the processing of the public reads, applying fastp at Q25 and MiXCR, and retained in-frame beta chains. Each entry merges the rows of one CDR3 protein and shows their most common DNA and genes. The sample yields more than 450,000 distinct CDR3 sequences; around 25% were counted once. Approximately 0.76% of the sample belongs to the ten largest clones. The material sequenced was naive CD8+ T cells from blood, with Jurkat cell RNA spiked in. Taken with the paper, the label for cell subset or site translates to: FACS-sorted CD8+CD4-CCR7+CD45RA+ naive T cells. The source is a human donor in good health. Some libraries in this study had Jurkat cell RNA spiked in.

This clonotype occurred a few times. The V and J genes are TRBV6-1 and TRBJ1-6; D is unclear. Germline CDR1 reads MNHNS; CDR2 reads SASEGT. V dropped 3 bases and J dropped 0 bases, with 9 bases sitting between them. The CDR3 sequence is 16 residues long. CDR3: CASSENSRSYNSPLHF. In nucleotides, the CDR3 is TGTGCCAGCAGTGAGAATTCACGCTCCTATAATTCACCCCTCCACTTT.

This clonotype was recorded a few times. V gene TRBV4-1 combines with J gene TRBJ1-2, with TRBD1 identical over 7 bases. Trimming cost V 0 bases and J 5 bases; bases outside gene matches: 6. The CDR3 is 15 amino acids. Germline V lookup: CDR1 MGHRA, CDR2 YSYEKL. CDR3 coding DNA: TGCGCCAGCAGCCAAGATCCGGCAGGGGGATATGGCTACACCTTC. Amino acids: CASSQDPAGGYGYTF.

This clonotype was found many times. This chain joins TRBV5-6 and TRBJ2-3; 10 bases are shared with TRBD1. The CDR3 has 15 residues. Germline trimming cut 4 bases from V and 5 bases from J; bases unmatched to any gene: 7. Germline CDR1 SGHDT, CDR2 YYEEEE. The chain's CDR3 is CASSRGQGVKDTQYF. For the CDR3, the DNA is TGTGCCAGCAGCCGCGGACAGGGGGTGAAAGATACGCAGTATTTT. The whole variable domain, remainder taken from reference TRBV5-6 and TRBJ2-3, is DAGVTQSPTHLIKTRGQQVTLRCSPKSGHDTVSWYQQALGQGPQFIFQYYEEEERQRGNFPDRFSGHQFPNYSSELNVNALLLGDSALYLCASSRGQGVKDTQYFGPGTRLTVL.

At least ten counts were recorded for this clonotype. The rearrangement uses TRBV7-6 and TRBJ2-1, with D unresolved. Germline CDR1 is SGHVS and CDR2 is FNYEAQ. This CDR3 comprises 16 residues. The germline V and J ends were trimmed by 2 bases and 8 bases, with 19 bases remaining between them. The CDR3 sequence: CASSLMVSRALDEQFF. The CDR3 DNA reads as TGTGCCAGCAGCTTAATGGTGTCCCGGGCCTTGGATGAGCAGTTCTTC.

Ten or more counts support this clonotype. In DNA, the CDR3 is TGTGCCAGCAGCCGGGACACATTCACCGGGGAGCTGTTTTTT. Its protein product is CASSRDTFTGELFF. This chain uses TRBV7-9 with TRBJ2-2, with D possibly TRBD1 on 6 matching bases. The CDR3 spans 14 residues. V gave up 5 bases and J gave up 4 bases, with 11 bases separating them. CDR1 SEHNR and CDR2 FQNEAQ come from the germline V gene (reference sequence). Full variable domain (rest looked up from reference TRBV7-9 and TRBJ2-2): DTGVSQNPRHKITKRGQNVTFRCDPISEHNRLYWYRQTLGQGPEFLTYFQNEAQLEKSRLLSDRFSAERPKGSFSTLEIQRTEQGDSAMYLCASSRDTFTGELFFGEGSRLTVL.

The DNA of the CDR3 is TGTGCCAGCAGCTTAGTATCTAGCGGGGGTAAAGAGACCCAGTACTTC. Protein sequence: CASSLVSSGGKETQYF. The rearrangement joins TRBV7-6 to TRBJ2-5; TRBD2 matches at 10 bases. The CDR3 runs to 16 residues. V lost 1 base and J lost 3; bases outside the gene matches: 5. Germline V lookup: CDR1 SGHVS, CDR2 FNYEAQ.

The table lists this clonotype with a few counts. The rearrangement uses TRBV7-7 and TRBJ2-3; D may be TRBD2 (7 bases). This CDR3 contains 16 residues. Germline V gene data show CDR1 as SSHAT and CDR2 as FNYEAQ (reference sequence). The V and J ends lost 5 bases and 1 base respectively, with 16 bases between them. CDR3 sequence reads: CASSHGPGGGTDTQYF. The CDR3 DNA sequence: TGTGCCAGCAGCCACGGCCCGGGGGGCGGCACAGATACGCAGTATTTT.

On this clonotype: This may be a read error: a much more frequent sequence differs by one nucleotide. The chain joins TRBV5-3 to TRBJ2-1; D unclear. TRBV5-3 is placed among ORFs of uncertain function. There are 12 residues in the CDR3. CDR3 loop: CASSSQLDEQFF. Here the CDR3 DNA reads TGTGCCAGCAGCTCCCAGTTGGATGAGCAGTTCTTC.

This clonotype occurred a few times. This clone may be a read error of a much larger clone one base away. The chain links TRBV7-9 to TRBJ2-3; D may be TRBD1 (5 bases). Germline-derived CDR1 and CDR2 are SEHNR and FQNEAQ (reference sequence). The CDR3 is 15 residues long. CDR3: CASSLVIQATDTHYF. DNA for the CDR3: TGTGCCAGCAGCTTAGTTATACAGGCCACAGATACGCACTATTTT.

The genes are TRBV2 and TRBJ1-4, with 10 positions matching TRBD1. Germline V gives CDR1 SNHLY, CDR2 FYNNEI. V trimming: 2 bases; J trimming: 5 bases; junction bases outside the gene matches: 2. This CDR3 has 15 amino acids. DNA of the CDR3: TGTGCCAGCAGTGAATCGGACAGGGGGAATGAAAAACTGTTTTTT. This gives the protein CASSESDRGNEKLFF.

This clonotype showed up many times. This chain connects TRBV7-2 to TRBJ2-5; D gene ambiguous. The CDR3 sequence is 13 residues long. Germline CDR1 reads SGHTA; CDR2 reads FQGNSA. V was cut by 4 bases and J by 5 bases, with 11 bases left in between. CDR3 region: CASSSSPTETQYF. The CDR3 DNA follows: TGTGCCAGCAGCTCATCACCCACTGAGACCCAGTACTTC. Filled out from reference TRBV7-2 and TRBJ2-5, the complete variable domain reads GAGVSQSPSNKVTEKGKDVELRCDPISGHTALYWYRQSLGQGLEFLIYFQGNSAPDKSGLPSDRFSAERTGGSVSTLTIQRTQQEDSAVYLCASSSSPTETQYFGPGTRLLVL.

The chain recombines TRBV9 with TRBJ1-1; D call uncertain. V lost 4 bases to trimming and J lost 5 bases, with 15 bases between them. Germline-derived CDR1 and CDR2 are SGDLS and YYNGEE. The CDR3 is 14 amino acids. CDR3 region: CASSSSGFGTEAFF. CDR3 coding DNA: TGTGCCAGCAGCTCCTCCGGGTTTGGAACTGAAGCTTTCTTT. The variable domain in full, with the rest retrieved from reference TRBV9 and TRBJ1-1, is DSGVTQTPKHLITATGQRVTLRCSPRSGDLSVYWYQQSLDQGLQFLIQYYNGEERAKGNILERFSAQQFPDLHSELNLSSLELGDSALYFCASSSSGFGTEAFFGQGTRLTVV.

V gene TRBV12-3 or TRBV12-4 combines with J gene TRBJ1-2; the match to TRBD1 covers 7 bases. The V segment lost 4 bases and the J segment 0 bases; nucleotides outside the gene matches: 5. The CDR3 sequence is 15 residues long. This CDR3 reads CASSSRDRPNYGYTF. The CDR3, as DNA: TGTGCCAGCAGTTCCCGGGACAGACCTAACTATGGCTACACCTTC.

The chain has TRBV19 and TRBJ1-4, with 8 bases matching TRBD1. This CDR3 spans 14 amino acids. The germline V gene has CDR1 LNHDA and CDR2 SQIVND (reference sequence). The trim removed 5 bases at V and 8 bases at J, leaving 7 bases unmatched. The CDR3 is CASSPTGGQEKLFF. CDR3 coding DNA: TGTGCCAGTAGTCCCACAGGGGGGCAAGAAAAACTGTTTTTT.

At least ten counts were recorded for this clonotype. CDR3 coding DNA: TGCAGTGCTAGAGATCTTCAGGGGAACTTAAACACCATATATTTT. This encodes CSARDLQGNLNTIYF. The chain uses TRBV20-1 and TRBJ1-3, with D possibly being TRBD1 (6 bases). Per the germline V gene, CDR1 is DFQATT and CDR2 is SNEGSKA (reference sequence). Trimming cost V 0 bases and J 6 bases, with 15 bases left between them. CDR3 length: 15 amino acids.

The chain joins TRBV10-3 to TRBJ1-1; 7 nucleotides line up with TRBD1. Per the germline V gene, CDR1 is ENHRY and CDR2 is SYGVKD. This CDR3 region has 14 residues. J gave up 1 base and V 4 bases, and 3 bases lay outside the gene matches. This CDR3 reads CAISVGTENTEAFF. DNA of the CDR3: TGTGCCATCAGTGTAGGGACAGAGAACACTGAAGCTTTCTTT.

J is TRBJ2-4 and V is TRBV6-5; 9 nucleotides agree with TRBD2. CDR1 is MNHEY and CDR2 is SVGAGI in the germline V gene. This CDR3 comprises 19 residues. Losses at the gene ends were 8 bases for V and 3 bases for J; bases not matched to a gene: 20. CDR3 bases: TGTGCCAGCCGGCCTTGGCGGGAGGGCCTAGTTTCTGACAAAAACATTCAGTACTTC. It translates to CASRPWREGLVSDKNIQYF.

The chain combines TRBV6-6 with TRBJ2-5; 7 nucleotides line up with TRBD2. The J segment lost 1 base and the V segment lost 0 bases, leaving 2 bases of the junction unmatched. CDR3 length: 15 residues. CDR1 MNHNY and CDR2 SVGAGI come from the germline V gene (reference sequence). The CDR3 region is CASSYSVAGQETQYF. The CDR3 DNA reads TGTGCCAGCAGTTACTCCGTAGCGGGCCAAGAGACCCAGTACTTC.

This clonotype was seen ten or more times. The chain carries TRBV5-1 and TRBJ2-5; 8 bases agree with TRBD2. The J segment lost 4 bases and the V segment lost 3 bases, leaving 17 bases of the junction unmatched. Germline assignment: CDR1 SGHRS and CDR2 YFSETQ. The CDR3 has 18 amino acids. CDR3 DNA: TGCGCCAGCAGCTATCACTACCTTAGCGGGGCCGCTCCAGAGACCCAGTACTTC. Its protein is CASSYHYLSGAAPETQYF.

This clonotype showed up just a few times. This chain uses TRBV28 with TRBJ2-2; D tentatively fits TRBD1 or TRBD2 (5 bases each). V lost 6 bases, J lost 7 bases, and 21 bases lay in between. Germline values: CDR1 MDHEN, CDR2 SYDVKM. CDR3 size: 16 residues. This CDR3 is CASSALLEGLIGELFF. CDR3 DNA sequence: TGTGCCAGCAGCGCTCTTTTAGAGGGGCTAATCGGGGAGCTGTTTTTT. Full variable domain (missing parts from reference TRBV28 and TRBJ2-2): DVKVTQSSRYLVKRTGEKVFLECVQDMDHENMFWYRQDPGLGLRLIYFSYDVKMKEKGDIPEGYSVSREKKERFSLILESASTNQTSMYLCASSALLEGLIGELFFGEGSRLTVL.

This clonotype was seen many times. The chain links TRBV29-1 to TRBJ1-2, with D maybe TRBD1 (6 bases). The V and J ends lost 7 bases and 8 bases respectively, with 17 bases between them. This CDR3 is 12 amino acids long. Germline assignment: CDR1 SQVTM and CDR2 ANQGSEA. The CDR3 protein is CSGLTGSQGYTF. The CDR3 DNA is TGCAGCGGGCTAACAGGGTCCCAGGGCTACACCTTC.

On this clonotype itself: Possible read error: a much larger clone is one base away. The chain employs TRBV7-2 and TRBJ2-1; 9 nucleotides match TRBD2. V dropped 3 bases and J dropped 6; count of bases not matched to a gene: 3. This CDR3 has 14 amino acids. CDR1 SGHTA and CDR2 FQGNSA come from the germline V gene. As DNA, the CDR3 is TGTGCCAGCAGCTTTAGCGGGAGTTCCAATGAGCAGTTCTTC. Its translation is CASSFSGSSNEQFF.

The CDR3 here is CSVVWTGTGTHYEQYF. CDR3 coding DNA: TGCAGCGTCGTATGGACCGGGACAGGGACGCACTACGAGCAGTACTTC. The chain combines TRBV29-1 with TRBJ2-7, with 9 bases matching TRBD1. Germline V gene lookup returns CDR1 SQVTM and CDR2 ANQGSEA. This CDR3 has 16 amino acids. The J segment lost 3 bases and the V segment lost 6 bases, leaving 15 bases of the junction unmatched.

This clonotype came up many times. The J gene is TRBJ1-1, the V gene TRBV12-3 or TRBV12-4, with TRBD1 identical over 7 bases. With 5 bases clipped from V and 2 bases from J, the junction kept 8 bases outside the gene matches. This CDR3 spans 15 amino acids. The CDR3 nucleotides are TGTGCCAGCAGTCCCCCGCGACAGGGTAACACTGAAGCTTTCTTT. Translation gives CASSPPRQGNTEAFF.

The V and J genes are TRBV5-1 and TRBJ1-2, with a weak D call TRBD1 (5 bases). The CDR3 is made up of 17 amino acids. V shed 4 bases and J shed 1 base, with 20 bases lying between them. From germline, CDR1 is SGHRS and CDR2 YFSETQ. CDR3 protein: CASSLQEFGVDNYGYTF. The CDR3 region has the DNA TGCGCCAGCAGCCTACAGGAGTTTGGAGTCGATAACTATGGCTACACCTTC.

The chain uses TRBV3-1 and TRBJ1-1; no definite D call. Trimming stripped 1 base from V and 1 base from J, with 7 bases between. CDR3 length: 14 amino acids. In germline, CDR1 is LGHDT, CDR2 YNNKEL (reference sequence). CDR3 region: CASSQVFSNTEAFF. In DNA, the CDR3 is TGTGCCAGCAGCCAAGTTTTCTCGAACACTGAAGCTTTCTTT.